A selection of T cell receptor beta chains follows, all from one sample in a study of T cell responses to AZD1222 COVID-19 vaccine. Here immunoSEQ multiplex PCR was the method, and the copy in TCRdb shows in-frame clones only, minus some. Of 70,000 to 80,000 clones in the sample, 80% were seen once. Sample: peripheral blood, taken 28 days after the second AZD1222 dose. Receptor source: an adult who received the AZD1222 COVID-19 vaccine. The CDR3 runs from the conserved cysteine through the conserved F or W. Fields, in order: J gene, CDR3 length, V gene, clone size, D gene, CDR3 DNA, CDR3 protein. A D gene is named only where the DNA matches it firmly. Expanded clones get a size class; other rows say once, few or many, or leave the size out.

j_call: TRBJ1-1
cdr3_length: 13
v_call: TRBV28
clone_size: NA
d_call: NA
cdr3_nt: TGTGCCAGCGGTGCAGGGATGAACACTGAAGCTTTCTTT
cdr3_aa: CASGAGMNTEAFF

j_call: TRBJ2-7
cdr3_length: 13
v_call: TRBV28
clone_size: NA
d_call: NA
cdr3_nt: TGTGCCAGCAGTTGGGACCCGGGTAGCGAGCAGTACTTC
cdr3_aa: CASSWDPGSEQYF

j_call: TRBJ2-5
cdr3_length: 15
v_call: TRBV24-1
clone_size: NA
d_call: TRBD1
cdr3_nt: TGTGCCACCAGTGACCGCGACAGGGGTCGAGAGACCCAGTACTTC
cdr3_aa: CATSDRDRGRETQYF

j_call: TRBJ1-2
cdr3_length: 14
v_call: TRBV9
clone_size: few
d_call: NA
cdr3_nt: TGTGCCAGCAGCGTATACGGGGGCAACTATGGCTACACCTTC
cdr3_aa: CASSVYGGNYGYTF

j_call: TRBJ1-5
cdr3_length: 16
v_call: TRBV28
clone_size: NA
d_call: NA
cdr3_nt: TGTGCCAGCACCTCAGGAGGCAGGGTAAACAATCAGCCCCAGCATTTT
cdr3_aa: CASTSGGRVNNQPQHF

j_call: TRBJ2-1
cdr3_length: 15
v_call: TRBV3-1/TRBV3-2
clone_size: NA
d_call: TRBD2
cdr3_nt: TGTGCCAGCAGCCCGCCTAGCGGGAGCGACAATGAGCAGTTCTTC
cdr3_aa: CASSPPSGSDNEQFF

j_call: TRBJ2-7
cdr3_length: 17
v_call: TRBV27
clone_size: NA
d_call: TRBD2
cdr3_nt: TGTGCCAGCAGTTTAGGGCTAGCGGGAGGCCGAACCTACGAGCAGTACTTC
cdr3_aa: CASSLGLAGGRTYEQYF

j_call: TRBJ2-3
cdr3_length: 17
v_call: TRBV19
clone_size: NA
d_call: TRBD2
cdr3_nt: TGTGCCAGTAGGCCCCCCCGGGGTAGCGGGGCCACAGATACGCAGTATTTT
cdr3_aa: CASRPPRGSGATDTQYF

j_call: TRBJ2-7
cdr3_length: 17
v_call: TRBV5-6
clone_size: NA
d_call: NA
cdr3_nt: TGTGCCAGCAACTATGGCGTAAGGCGCTTTCTGGGGTACGAGCAGTACTTC
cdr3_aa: CASNYGVRRFLGYEQYF

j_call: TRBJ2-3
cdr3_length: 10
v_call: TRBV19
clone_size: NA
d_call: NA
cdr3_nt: TGTGCCAGTAGTGGGGGGACGCAGTATTTT
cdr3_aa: CASSGGTQYF

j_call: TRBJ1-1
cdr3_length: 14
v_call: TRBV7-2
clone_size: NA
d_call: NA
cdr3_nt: TGTGCCAGCAGCTTACAGGGGAGGAACACTGAAGCTTTCTTT
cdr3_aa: CASSLQGRNTEAFF

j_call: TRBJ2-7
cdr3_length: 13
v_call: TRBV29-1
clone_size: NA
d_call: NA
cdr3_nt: TGCAGCGTAGAACAGGGTAACGTCCACGAGCAGTACTTC
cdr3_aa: CSVEQGNVHEQYF

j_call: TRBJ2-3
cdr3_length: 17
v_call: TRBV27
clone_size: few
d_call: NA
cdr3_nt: TGTGCCAGCAGTTTAAATTTGAGGACCGCGCAGTCGGATACGCAGTATTTT
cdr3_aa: CASSLNLRTAQSDTQYF

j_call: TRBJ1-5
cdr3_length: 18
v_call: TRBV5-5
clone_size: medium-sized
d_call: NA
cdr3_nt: TGTGCCAGCAGCTTGGGCCGGCGGCAGGCGGGGGAGGGGGAGCCCCAGCATTTT
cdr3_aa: CASSLGRRQAGEGEPQHF

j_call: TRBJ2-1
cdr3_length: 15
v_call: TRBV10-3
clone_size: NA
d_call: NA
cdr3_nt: TGTGCCATCAGTGAATCTAGGCCCGTGAGCGGTGAGCAGTTCTTC
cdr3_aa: CAISESRPVSGEQFF

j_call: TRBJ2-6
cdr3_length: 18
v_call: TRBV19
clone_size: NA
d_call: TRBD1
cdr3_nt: TGTGCCAGTAGTAGGGACAGGGGCCACAGCTCTGGGGCCAACGTCCTGACTTTC
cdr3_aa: CASSRDRGHSSGANVLTF

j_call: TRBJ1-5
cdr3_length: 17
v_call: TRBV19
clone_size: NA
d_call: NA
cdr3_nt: TGTGCCAGTAGTATAGGGGTCGTCAGTTGGAGCAATCAGCCCCAGCATTTT
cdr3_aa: CASSIGVVSWSNQPQHF

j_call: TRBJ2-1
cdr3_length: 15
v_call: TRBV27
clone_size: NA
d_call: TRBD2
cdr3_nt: TGTGCCAGCAGTTTCCTAGCGGGGGGTAACAATGAGCAGTTCTTC
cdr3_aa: CASSFLAGGNNEQFF

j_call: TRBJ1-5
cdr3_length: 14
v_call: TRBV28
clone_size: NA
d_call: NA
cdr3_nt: TGTGCCAGCAGCCCACAGGGCCAGGATCAGCCCCAGCATTTT
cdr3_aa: CASSPQGQDQPQHF

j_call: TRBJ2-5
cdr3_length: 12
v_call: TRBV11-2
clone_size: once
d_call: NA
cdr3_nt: TGTGCCAGCAGCCCAGAACTGGAGACCCAGTACTTC
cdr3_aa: CASSPELETQYF

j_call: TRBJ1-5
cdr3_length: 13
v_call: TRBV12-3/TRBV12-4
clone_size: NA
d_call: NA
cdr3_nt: TGTGCCAGCAGTTTGTATAGCAATCAGCCCCAGCATTTT
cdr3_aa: CASSLYSNQPQHF

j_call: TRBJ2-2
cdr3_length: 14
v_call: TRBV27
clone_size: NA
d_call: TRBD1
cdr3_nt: TGTGCCAGCAGTTTTTGGTCAGGGGGCGGGGAGCTGTTTTTT
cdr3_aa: CASSFWSGGGELFF

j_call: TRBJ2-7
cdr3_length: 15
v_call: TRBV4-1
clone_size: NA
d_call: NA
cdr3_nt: TGCGCCAGCAGCCAAGAAATCCAGTACCCCTACGAGCAGTACTTC
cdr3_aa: CASSQEIQYPYEQYF

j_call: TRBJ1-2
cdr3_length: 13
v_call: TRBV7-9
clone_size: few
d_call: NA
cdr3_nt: TGTGCCAGCAGCTTACAGAACAACTATGGCTACACCTTC
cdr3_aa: CASSLQNNYGYTF

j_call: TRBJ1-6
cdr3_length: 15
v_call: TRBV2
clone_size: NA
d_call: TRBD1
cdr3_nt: TGTGCCAGCAGGGAGATAGACAGGGGGATCCAGCTCCTCCACTTT
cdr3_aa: CASREIDRGIQLLHF

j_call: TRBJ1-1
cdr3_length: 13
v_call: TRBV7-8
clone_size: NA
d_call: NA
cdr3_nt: TGTGCCAGCAGCCTTATATGGGACACTGAAGCTTTCTTT
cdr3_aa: CASSLIWDTEAFF

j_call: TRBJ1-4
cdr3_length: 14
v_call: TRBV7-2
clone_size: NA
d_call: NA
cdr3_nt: TGTGCCAGCAGCCCGGGACTGTACCTTGAAAAACTGTTTTTT
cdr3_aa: CASSPGLYLEKLFF

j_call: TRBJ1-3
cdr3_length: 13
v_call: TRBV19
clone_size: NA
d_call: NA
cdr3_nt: TGTGCCAGTAGTAGAAGGAGTGTGAACACCATATATTTT
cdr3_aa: CASSRRSVNTIYF

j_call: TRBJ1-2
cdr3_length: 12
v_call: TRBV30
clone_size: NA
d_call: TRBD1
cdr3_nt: TGTGCCTGGAGTGCGGGACAGTATGGCTACACCTTC
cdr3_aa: CAWSAGQYGYTF

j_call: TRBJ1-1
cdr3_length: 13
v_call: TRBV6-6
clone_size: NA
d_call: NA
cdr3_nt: TGTGCCAGCAGTCCGACCGGGAACACTGAAGCTTTCTTT
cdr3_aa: CASSPTGNTEAFF

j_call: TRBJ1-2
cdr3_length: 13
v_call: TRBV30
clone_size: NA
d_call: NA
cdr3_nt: TGTGCCTGGACAACAGGGAGCGCCTATGGCTACACCTTC
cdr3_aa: CAWTTGSAYGYTF

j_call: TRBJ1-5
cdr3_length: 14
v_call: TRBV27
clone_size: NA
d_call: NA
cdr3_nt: TGTGCCAGCAGTCACGGGACCGAAAATCAGCCCCAGCATTTT
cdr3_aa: CASSHGTENQPQHF

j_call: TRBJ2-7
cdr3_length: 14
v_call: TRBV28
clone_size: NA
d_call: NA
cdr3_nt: TGTGCCAGCATCAACACCGGGGCGACCTACGAGCAGTACTTC
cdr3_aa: CASINTGATYEQYF

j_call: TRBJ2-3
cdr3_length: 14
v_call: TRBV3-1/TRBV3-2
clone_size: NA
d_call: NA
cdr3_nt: TGTGCCAGCAGCCAAGGCTTGAACACAGATACGCAGTATTTT
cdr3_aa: CASSQGLNTDTQYF

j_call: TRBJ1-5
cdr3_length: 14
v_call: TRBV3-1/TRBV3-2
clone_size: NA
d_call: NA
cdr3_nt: TGTGCCAGCAGCAAAAGGGGTGTGAATCAGCCCCAGCATTTT
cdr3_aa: CASSKRGVNQPQHF

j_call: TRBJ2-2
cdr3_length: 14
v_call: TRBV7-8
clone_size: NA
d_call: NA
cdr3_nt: TGTGCCAGCAGCTCCGGACTGGGCACCGGGGAGCTGTTTTTT
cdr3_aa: CASSSGLGTGELFF

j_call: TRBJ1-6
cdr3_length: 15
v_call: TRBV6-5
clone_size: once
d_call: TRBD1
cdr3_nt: TGTGCCAGCAGGGTGGGACAGGGGGCCTCTTCACCCCTCCACTTT
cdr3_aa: CASRVGQGASSPLHF

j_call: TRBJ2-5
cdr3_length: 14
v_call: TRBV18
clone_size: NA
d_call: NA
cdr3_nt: TGTGCCAGCTCACGAACCGTGGGGCAAGAGACCCAGTACTTC
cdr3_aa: CASSRTVGQETQYF

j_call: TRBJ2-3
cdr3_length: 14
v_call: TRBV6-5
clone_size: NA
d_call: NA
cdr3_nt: TGTGCCAGCAGCATGAGGACAGTCACAGATACGCAGTATTTT
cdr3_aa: CASSMRTVTDTQYF

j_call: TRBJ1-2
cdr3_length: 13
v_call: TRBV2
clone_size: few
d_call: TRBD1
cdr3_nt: TGTGCCAGCAGTGGGACGACAGGGAATGGCTACACCTTC
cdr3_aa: CASSGTTGNGYTF